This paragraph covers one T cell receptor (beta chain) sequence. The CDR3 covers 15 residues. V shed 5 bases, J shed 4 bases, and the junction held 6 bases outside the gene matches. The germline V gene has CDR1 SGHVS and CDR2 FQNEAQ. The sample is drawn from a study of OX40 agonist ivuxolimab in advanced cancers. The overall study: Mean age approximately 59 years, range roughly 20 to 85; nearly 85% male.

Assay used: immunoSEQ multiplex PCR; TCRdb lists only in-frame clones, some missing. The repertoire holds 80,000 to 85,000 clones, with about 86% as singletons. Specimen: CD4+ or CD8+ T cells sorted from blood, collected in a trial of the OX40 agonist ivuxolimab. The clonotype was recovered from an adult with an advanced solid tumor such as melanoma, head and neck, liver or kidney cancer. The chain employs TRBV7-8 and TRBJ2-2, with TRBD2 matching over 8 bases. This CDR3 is CASSPSGSGTGELFF. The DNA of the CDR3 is TGTGCCAGCAGCCCAAGCGGGAGTGGCACCGGGGAGCTGTTTTTT.